These 4 T cell receptor beta chains were all obtained from the same sample, sequenced in a study of blood T cells in healthy people across ages. A second PCR of 7 to 11 cycles used a sample-barcoded 5' primer and a J-beta primer mix. MiXCR was run by TCRdb on the 5' RACE reads, yielding one entry per CDR3 protein. The table shows 800,000 to 950,000 distinct CDR3 sequences, with under 40% occurring only once. The sequencing input was blood. These receptor sequences come from a young man in good health.

This chain connects TRBV30 to TRBJ2-5; 9 nucleotides line up with TRBD2. With V trimmed by 8 bases and J by 1 base, 5 bases remained unmatched. The CDR3 has 13 residues. Germline-derived CDR1 and CDR2 are GTSNPN and SVGIG (reference sequence). The CDR3 nucleotides read TGTGCCCTTAGCGGGGGACCCCAAGAGACCCAGTACTTC. It translates to CALSGGPQETQYF.

Details on this clonotype: This may come from a read error, since a much larger clone is one base off. V is TRBV12-3 or TRBV12-4 and J is TRBJ2-4; TRBD2 matches 7 bases. The end of the DNA aligns better with TRBJ2-7, so the J call may be wrong. CDR3 length equals 15 residues. This CDR3 reads CAGSLVTSPKYEQYF. Here the CDR3 DNA reads TGTGCCGGCAGTTTAGTGACTAGCCCAAAATACGAGCAGTACTTC.

The J gene is TRBJ2-5, the V gene TRBV5-4, with 7 bases fitting TRBD1. The germline gives CDR1 SGHNT, CDR2 YYREEE (reference sequence). J gave up 4 bases and V 5 bases, and 8 bases lay outside the gene matches. This CDR3 is 14 amino acids long. The CDR3 sequence: CASSHKAGGETQYF. CDR3 in DNA: TGTGCCAGCAGTCACAAGGCAGGGGGAGAGACCCAGTACTTC. The variable domain in full, completed from reference TRBV5-4 and TRBJ2-5, reads ETGVTQSPTHLIKTRGQQVTLRCSSQSGHNTVSWYQQALGQGPQFIFQYYREEENGRGNFPPRFSGLQFPNYSSELNVNALELDDSALYLCASSHKAGGETQYFGPGTRLLVL.

V and J are TRBV7-2 and TRBJ1-5; 8 bases agree with TRBD1. CDR3 length: 15 amino acids. Germline CDR1 is SGHTA and CDR2 is FQGNSA. The V and J ends lost 5 bases and 4 bases, in that order; junction bases with no gene match: 7. The CDR3 loop reads CASSPKTGVNQPQHF. The CDR3 region has the DNA TGTGCCAGCAGCCCCAAGACAGGGGTAAATCAGCCCCAGCATTTT.